Listed here are 30 T cell receptor beta chains from one sample, sequenced in a study of cytomegalovirus exposure and HLA in healthy donors. Primers: 60 Vbeta forward and 13 Jbeta reverse. Measured with immunoSEQ multiplex PCR; TCRdb has only the in-frame clones, and not every one. Among under 200,000 clones listed, just under 80% were seen once. Sample: PBMCs. All receptors come from a woman aged 50 to 65 in good health and CMV-seropositive.

The chain recombines TRBV30 with TRBJ1-3; D may be TRBD1 (5 bases). The CDR3 covers 12 residues. Per the germline V gene, CDR1 is GTSNPN and CDR2 is SVGIG (reference sequence). V gave up 0 bases and J gave up 9 bases, with 9 bases separating them. CDR3 sequence reads: CAWSVQETTIYF. The CDR3 DNA sequence: TGTGCCTGGAGTGTACAGGAAACCACCATATATTTT.

The V and J genes are TRBV29-1 and TRBJ2-7, with D tentatively TRBD1 (6 bases). The CDR3 is 12 residues long. Looked up from germline, CDR1 is SQVTM and CDR2 is ANQGSEA. The V and J ends lost 4 bases and 4 bases respectively, with 11 bases between them. The CDR3 region has the DNA TGCAGCGTTGGGTTTCAGGGGTACGAGCAGTACTTC. It codes for CSVGFQGYEQYF.

V is TRBV5-1 and J is TRBJ1-1; D gene unclear. Trimming removed 0 bases from V and 8 bases from J, with 8 bases in between. The length of the CDR3 is 12 residues. Germline CDR1 SGHRS, CDR2 YFSETQ. The CDR3 is CASSLGSREAFF. CDR3 coding DNA: TGCGCCAGCAGCTTGGGCTCGAGAGAAGCTTTCTTT.

The chain employs TRBV6-4 and TRBJ1-3; a weak D match, TRBD1 (5 bases). The germline V gene has CDR1 MRHNA and CDR2 SNTAGT. This CDR3 has 12 amino acids. Trimming removed 4 bases at V and 8 bases at J, with 9 bases between. This CDR3 is CASSGWGDTIYF. Written as DNA, the CDR3 is TGTGCCAGCAGTGGCTGGGGGGACACCATATATTTT.

The V call is TRBV9, the J call TRBJ2-3, with 12 bases fitting TRBD2. Germline loops: CDR1 SGDLS, CDR2 YYNGEE. The CDR3 has 17 residues. V trimming: 0 bases; J trimming: 2 bases; junction bases outside the gene matches: 4. The CDR3 spells CASSVGASGGATDTQYF. CDR3 coding DNA: TGTGCCAGCAGCGTAGGTGCTAGCGGGGGGGCCACAGATACGCAGTATTTT.

The rearrangement joins TRBV23-1 to TRBJ2-5; possibly TRBD1 for D (6 bases). TRBV23-1 is sorted into the ORF group, with uncertain function. This CDR3 is built from 16 residues. Deletions cut 6 bases from V and 2 bases from J, with 19 bases between. The CDR3, as DNA: TGCGCCAGCAGCCCCCCCATGCACAGGGAGCAAGAGACCCAGTACTTC. Translating it yields CASSPPMHREQETQYF.

The chain has TRBV7-6 and TRBJ2-7; 7 bases match TRBD1. This CDR3 is built from 13 residues. J gave up 3 bases and V 5 bases, and 4 bases lay outside the gene matches. CDR1 SGHVS and CDR2 FNYEAQ come from the germline V gene. The CDR3 spells CASSMGQHYEQYF. CDR3 nucleotide sequence: TGTGCCAGCAGCATGGGACAGCACTACGAGCAGTACTTC.

This chain uses TRBV18 with TRBJ2-7, with 11 bases that match TRBD2. The germline V gene encodes CDR1 KGHSH and CDR2 LQKENI. The junction had 1 base not matched to a gene; V was cut back by 3 bases and J by 0 bases. This CDR3 is built from 15 residues. The chain's CDR3 is CASSPGTSGSYEQYF. The CDR3 bases are TGTGCCAGCTCACCCGGGACTAGCGGCTCCTACGAGCAGTACTTC.

The chain employs TRBV4-1 and TRBJ2-5; TRBD1 matches at 8 bases. This CDR3 is built from 15 residues. The germline V gene has CDR1 MGHRA and CDR2 YSYEKL. The ends lost 4 bases at V and 4 bases at J; junction bases unmatched: 8. CDR3 coding DNA: TGCGCCAGCAGCCTTTTCCCCGGACAGGGAGAGACCCAGTACTTC. Translating it yields CASSLFPGQGETQYF.

The chain carries TRBV7-2 and TRBJ1-5; no clear D. This CDR3 has 15 amino acids. The germline V gene has CDR1 SGHTA and CDR2 FQGNSA. Deletions cut 5 bases from V and 1 base from J, with 12 bases between. CDR3 DNA sequence: TGTGCCAGCAGCCCCCGGGGAGGGAGCAATCAGCCCCAGCATTTT. This encodes CASSPRGGSNQPQHF.

Regarding this clone: This specimen includes other DNA sequences encoding the same CDR3. This chain joins TRBV28 and TRBJ1-1; D remains ambiguous. Trimming left V 1 base short and J 6 bases short, with 3 bases between. Germline CDR1 and CDR2: MDHEN and SYDVKM. The CDR3 length is 11 residues. CDR3 DNA: TGTGCCAGCAGTTTATACTCTGAAGCTTTCTTT. It yields the protein CASSLYSEAFF.

The gene calls are TRBV5-8 and TRBJ1-4, with a weak D call TRBD1 (5 bases). The CDR3 sequence is 15 residues long. Trimming stripped 4 bases from V and 7 bases from J, with 17 bases between. Germline V CDR1 and CDR2: SGHTS, YDEGEE. The CDR3 spells CASSPTGTTAEKLFF. In DNA form, the CDR3 reads TGTGCCAGCAGCCCCACCGGGACTACGGCTGAAAAACTGTTTTTT.

The chain has TRBV30 and TRBJ2-1, with 8 bases identical to TRBD2. The CDR3 length is 13 residues. CDR1 and CDR2 (germline): GTSNPN, SVGIG (reference sequence). V gave up 8 bases and J gave up 9 bases; unmatched junction bases: 12. CDR3 sequence reads: CALGGGPSSEQFF. In DNA form, the CDR3 reads TGTGCCCTCGGGGGGGGGCCCTCCAGTGAGCAGTTCTTC.

The rearrangement joins TRBV19 to TRBJ1-5; TRBD1 might be the D (5 bases). Germline V gives CDR1 LNHDA, CDR2 SQIVND (reference sequence). This CDR3 contains 15 residues. V lost 5 bases, J lost 6 bases, and 17 bases lay in between. The CDR3 is CASSPGPEGSQPQHF. CDR3 in DNA: TGTGCCAGTAGTCCCGGACCGGAGGGGAGTCAGCCCCAGCATTTT.

The table lists this clone with a count of one. The chain joins TRBV5-1 to TRBJ2-2; D is possibly TRBD1 (6 bases). The germline V and J ends were trimmed by 4 bases and 1 base, with 14 bases remaining between them. The CDR3 spans 16 residues. Germline V lookup: CDR1 SGHRS, CDR2 YFSETQ. The CDR3 DNA sequence: TGCGCCAGCAGCGCCACAGGGTCAGGGAACACCGGGGAGCTGTTTTTT. Residues: CASSATGSGNTGELFF.

V is TRBV4-3 and J is TRBJ1-2; TRBD1 agrees at 7 bases. The CDR3 sequence is 16 residues long. Germline V gives CDR1 LGHNA, CDR2 YSLEER. V was clipped by 0 bases and J by 8 bases; unmatched bases: 12. CDR3 in DNA: TGCGCCAGCAGCCAAGATCCCGGGACAGCCTCGGAAGGCTACACCTTC. It specifies CASSQDPGTASEGYTF.

The V gene is TRBV4-3, the J gene TRBJ2-1, with D perhaps matching TRBD2 (6 bases). CDR1 and CDR2 from the germline V gene are LGHNA and YSLEER. The ends were cut back, 5 bases at V and 3 bases at J, with 8 bases in the middle. The CDR3 length is 13 residues. CDR3 amino acids: CASSWGLYNEQFF. The CDR3 region has the DNA TGCGCCAGCAGCTGGGGACTCTACAATGAGCAGTTCTTC.

Worth noting for this clone: Other DNA sequences from this sample encode an identical CDR3 as well. The chain carries TRBV7-2 and TRBJ2-7, with a weak D call TRBD1 (5 bases). Germline V lookup: CDR1 SGHTA, CDR2 FQGNSA. The CDR3 is 14 residues long. V was pared by 5 bases and J by 0 bases, with 11 bases between. The CDR3: CASSPQGSSYEQYF. The DNA for the CDR3 is TGTGCCAGCAGCCCCCAGGGATCCTCCTACGAGCAGTACTTC.

The chain recombines TRBV7-9 with TRBJ2-7; weak D call: TRBD1 (5 bases). The CDR3 has 13 amino acids. Germline lookup yields CDR1 SEHNR and CDR2 FQNEAQ (reference sequence). Trimming cost V 4 bases and J 12 bases, with 19 bases left between them. The chain's CDR3 is CASSSQGVADSYF. The CDR3 DNA is TGTGCCAGCAGCTCCCAAGGGGTCGCAGACTCGTACTTC.

The J gene is TRBJ2-1, the V gene TRBV15; D perhaps matches TRBD1 (6 bases). This CDR3 region has 16 residues. Germline CDR1 reads LNHNV; CDR2 reads YYDKDF (reference sequence). With 0 bases removed from V and 8 bases from J, the gap between germline ends came to 17 bases. The DNA of the CDR3 is TGTGCCACCAGCAGAGACGAAATAACCCCAGGGGATGAGCAGTTCTTC. Encoded protein: CATSRDEITPGDEQFF. Combining the CDR3 with reference TRBV15 and TRBJ2-1 gives the whole variable domain DAMVIQNPRYQVTQFGKPVTLSCSQTLNHNVMYWYQQKSSQAPKLLFHYYDKDFNNEADTPDNFQSRRPNTSFCFLDIRSPGLGDTAMYLCATSRDEITPGDEQFFGPGTRLTVL.

The J gene is TRBJ1-5, the V gene TRBV19; 8 nucleotides line up with TRBD1. Germline CDR1 reads LNHDA; CDR2 reads SQIVND (reference sequence). The length of the CDR3 is 14 residues. The ends lost 3 bases at V and 4 bases at J; junction bases unmatched: 2. The CDR3 coding sequence is TGTGCCAGTAGTATCACAGGGGGGAATCAGCCCCAGCATTTT. This codes for CASSITGGNQPQHF.

V gene TRBV5-4 combines with J gene TRBJ2-3; 13 bases align to TRBD2. CDR1 and CDR2 from the germline V gene are SGHNT and YYREEE (reference sequence). The CDR3 has 16 amino acids. Trimming removed 3 bases from V and 4 bases from J; junction bases left unmatched: 5. CDR3 in amino acids: CASSSGLAGEADTQYF. Written as DNA, the CDR3 is TGTGCCAGCAGCTCCGGACTAGCGGGAGAGGCAGATACGCAGTATTTT.

Only a few counts were recorded for this clone. The rearrangement uses TRBV18 and TRBJ1-2; the match to TRBD1 covers 9 bases. The ends lost 4 bases at V and 8 bases at J; junction bases unmatched: 8. CDR1 and CDR2 (germline): KGHSH, LQKENI. The CDR3 consists of 14 residues. The CDR3 spells CASSLGTGKAGYTF. In nucleotides, the CDR3 is TGTGCCAGCTCACTGGGGACAGGGAAGGCCGGCTACACCTTC.

This clone was found once. CDR3 protein: CASSQDLEGFRLNTEAFF. The CDR3, as DNA: TGCGCCAGCAGCCAAGATTTGGAGGGTTTCCGATTGAACACTGAAGCTTTCTTT. V usage is TRBV4-3 and J usage is TRBJ1-1, with D unresolved. This CDR3 has 18 residues. Trimming removed 0 bases at V and 0 bases at J, with 17 bases between. CDR1 LGHNA and CDR2 YSLEER come from the germline V gene.

V usage is TRBV6-1 and J usage is TRBJ2-7; TRBD2 agrees at 7 bases. The ends lost 3 bases at V and 1 base at J; junction bases unmatched: 6. CDR1 is MNHNS, CDR2 SASEGT, per germline. The CDR3 is made up of 15 amino acids. The CDR3 region is CASSDTAGVSYEQYF. The CDR3 nucleotides are TGTGCCAGCAGTGACACGGCGGGGGTTTCCTACGAGCAGTACTTC.

The chain carries TRBV2 and TRBJ2-2, with D possibly TRBD2 on 6 matching bases. V was cut by 6 bases and J by 2 bases, with 13 bases left in between. The CDR3 length is 15 residues. Per germline, CDR1 SNHLY and CDR2 FYNNEI. The CDR3 sequence is CASRSLAINTGELFF. The DNA of the CDR3 is TGTGCCAGCAGGAGCCTAGCGATCAACACCGGGGAGCTGTTTTTT.

The chain employs TRBV29-1 and TRBJ2-7; 10 positions agree with TRBD1. This CDR3 region has 12 residues. Trimming at V came to 6 bases and at J to 1 base, leaving 0 bases not matched to a gene. Per the germline V gene, CDR1 is SQVTM and CDR2 is ANQGSEA. In DNA form, the CDR3 reads TGCAGCGTGGGACAGGGGTCCTACGAGCAGTACTTC. Translated: CSVGQGSYEQYF.

Only a few counts were recorded for this clone. This chain joins TRBV7-2 and TRBJ1-2, with TRBD1 identical over 7 bases. The junction had 9 bases not matched to a gene; V was cut back by 4 bases and J by 4 bases. The CDR3 sequence is 15 residues long. Germline V gives CDR1 SGHTA, CDR2 FQGNSA. The CDR3 loop reads CASSSQTGERYGYTF. CDR3 DNA: TGTGCCAGCAGCTCCCAAACAGGGGAGCGCTATGGCTACACCTTC.

This clone was counted only a few times. DNA of the CDR3: TGTGCCAGCAGCCCCGGACTAGCGGGGGAGATATACAATGAGCAGTTCTTC. This translates into CASSPGLAGEIYNEQFF. The chain recombines TRBV9 with TRBJ2-1, with 13 nucleotides matching TRBD2. From germline, CDR1 is SGDLS and CDR2 YYNGEE. The J segment lost 4 bases and the V segment lost 4 bases, leaving 8 bases of the junction unmatched. This CDR3 comprises 17 residues.

This chain uses TRBV4-3 with TRBJ1-1; D unresolved. Between the trimmed V and J ends, which lost 2 bases and 3 bases, there was a span of 10 bases. The CDR3 has 14 amino acids. The V gene's germline CDR1 is LGHNA and CDR2 YSLEER. The CDR3 loop is CASSQLRADTEAFF. The CDR3, as DNA: TGCGCCAGCAGCCAACTCAGAGCGGACACTGAAGCTTTCTTT.